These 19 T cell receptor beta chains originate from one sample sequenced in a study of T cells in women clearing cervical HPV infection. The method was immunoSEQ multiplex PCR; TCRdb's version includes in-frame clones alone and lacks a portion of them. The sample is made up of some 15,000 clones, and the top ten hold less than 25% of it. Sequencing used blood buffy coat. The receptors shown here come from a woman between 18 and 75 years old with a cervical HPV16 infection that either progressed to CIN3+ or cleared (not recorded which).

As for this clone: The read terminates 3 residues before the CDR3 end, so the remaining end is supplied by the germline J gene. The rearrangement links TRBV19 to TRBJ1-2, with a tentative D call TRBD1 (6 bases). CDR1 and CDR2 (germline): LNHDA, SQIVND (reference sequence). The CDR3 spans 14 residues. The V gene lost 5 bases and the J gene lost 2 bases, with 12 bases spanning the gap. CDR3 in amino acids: CASSGQFTNYGYTF. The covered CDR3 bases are TGTGCCAGTAGTGGACAGTTCACCAACTATGGC.

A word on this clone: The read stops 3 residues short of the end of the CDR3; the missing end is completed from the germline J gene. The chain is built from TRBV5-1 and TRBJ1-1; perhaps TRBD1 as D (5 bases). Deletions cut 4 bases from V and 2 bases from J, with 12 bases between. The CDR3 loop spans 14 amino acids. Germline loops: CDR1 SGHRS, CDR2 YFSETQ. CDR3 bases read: TGCGCCAGCAGCGACCAGGGTGGAAACACTGAA. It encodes CASSDQGGNTE. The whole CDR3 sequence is CASSDQGGNTEAFF. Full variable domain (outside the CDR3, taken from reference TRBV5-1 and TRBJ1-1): KAGVTQTPRYLIKTRGQQVTLSCSPISGHRSVSWYQQTPGQGLQFLFEYFSETQRNKGNFPGRFSGRQFSNSRSEMNVSTLELGDSALYLCASSDQGGNTEAFFGQGTRLTVV.

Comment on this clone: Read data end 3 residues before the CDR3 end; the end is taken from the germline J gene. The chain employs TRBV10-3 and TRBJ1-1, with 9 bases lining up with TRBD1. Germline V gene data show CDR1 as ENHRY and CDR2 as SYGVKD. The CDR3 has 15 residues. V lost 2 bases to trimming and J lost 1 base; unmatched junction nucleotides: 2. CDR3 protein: CAISETGQGNTEAFF. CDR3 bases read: TGTGCCATCAGTGAGACGGGACAGGGGAACACTGAA.

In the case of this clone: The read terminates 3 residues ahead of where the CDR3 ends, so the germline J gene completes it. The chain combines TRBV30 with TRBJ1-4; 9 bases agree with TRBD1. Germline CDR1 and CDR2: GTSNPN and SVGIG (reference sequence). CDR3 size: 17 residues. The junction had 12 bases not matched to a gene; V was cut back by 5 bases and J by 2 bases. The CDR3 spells CAWGPPGQGSTNEKLFF. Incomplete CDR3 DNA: TGTGCCTGGGGCCCTCCGGGACAGGGCTCGACTAATGAAAAA.

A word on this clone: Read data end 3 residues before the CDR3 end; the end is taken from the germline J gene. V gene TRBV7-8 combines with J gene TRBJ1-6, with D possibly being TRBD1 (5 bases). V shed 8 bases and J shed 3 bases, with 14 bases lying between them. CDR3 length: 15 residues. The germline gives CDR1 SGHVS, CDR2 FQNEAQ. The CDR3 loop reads CASGPGNLYNSPLHF. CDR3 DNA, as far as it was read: TGTGCCAGCGGACCAGGGAACCTCTATAATTCACCC.

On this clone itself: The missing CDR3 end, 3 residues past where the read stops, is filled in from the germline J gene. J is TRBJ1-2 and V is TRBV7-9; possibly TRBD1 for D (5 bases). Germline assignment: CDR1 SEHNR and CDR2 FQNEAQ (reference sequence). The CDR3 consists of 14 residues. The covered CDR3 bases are TGTGCCAGCAGCACGATGGGACTTTCCTACGAC. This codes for CASSTMGLSYD. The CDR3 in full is CASSTMGLSYDYTF.

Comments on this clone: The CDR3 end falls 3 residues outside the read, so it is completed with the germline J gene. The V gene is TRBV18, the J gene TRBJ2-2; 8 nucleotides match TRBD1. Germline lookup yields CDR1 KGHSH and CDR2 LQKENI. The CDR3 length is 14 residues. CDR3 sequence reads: CASSAGQGFGELFF. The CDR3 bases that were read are TGTGCCAGCTCGGCTGGACAGGGATTCGGCGAG.

The CDR3 loop reads CASNPGQGAGTEAFF. CDR3 DNA, as far as it was read: TGTGCCAGTAATCCGGGACAGGGGGCGGGAACTGAA. This chain joins TRBV19 and TRBJ1-1, with TRBD1 matching 12 bases. The read finishes 3 residues shy of the CDR3 end, and the germline J gene is used to complete it. Germline trimming cut 7 bases from V and 5 bases from J; bases unmatched to any gene: 8. In germline, CDR1 is LNHDA, CDR2 SQIVND (reference sequence). This CDR3 is built from 15 residues.

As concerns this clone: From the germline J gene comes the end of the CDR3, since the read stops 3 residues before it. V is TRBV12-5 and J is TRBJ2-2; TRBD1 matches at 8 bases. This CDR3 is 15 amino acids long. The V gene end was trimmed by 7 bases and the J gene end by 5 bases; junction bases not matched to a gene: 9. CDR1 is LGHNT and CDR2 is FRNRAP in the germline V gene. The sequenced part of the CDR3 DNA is TGTGCTAGTGAGAGGTCAGGGGGCTTGACCGGGGAG. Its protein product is CASERSGGLTGE. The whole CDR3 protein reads CASERSGGLTGELFF.

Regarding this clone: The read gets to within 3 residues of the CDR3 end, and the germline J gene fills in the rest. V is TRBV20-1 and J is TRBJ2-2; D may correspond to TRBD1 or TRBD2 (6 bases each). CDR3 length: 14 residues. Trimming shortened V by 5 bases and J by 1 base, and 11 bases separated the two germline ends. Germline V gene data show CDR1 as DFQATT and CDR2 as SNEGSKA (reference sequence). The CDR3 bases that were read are TGCAGTGCTGGAGGGACAATGAACACCGGGGAG. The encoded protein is CSAGGTMNTGE. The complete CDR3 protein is CSAGGTMNTGELFF.

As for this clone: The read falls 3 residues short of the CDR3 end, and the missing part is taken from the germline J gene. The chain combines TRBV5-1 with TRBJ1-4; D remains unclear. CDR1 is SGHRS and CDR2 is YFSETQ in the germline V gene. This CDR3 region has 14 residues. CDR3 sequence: CASSALGEGSPLFF. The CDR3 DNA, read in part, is TGCGCCAGCAGCGCCCTTGGAGAGGGCTCACCA.

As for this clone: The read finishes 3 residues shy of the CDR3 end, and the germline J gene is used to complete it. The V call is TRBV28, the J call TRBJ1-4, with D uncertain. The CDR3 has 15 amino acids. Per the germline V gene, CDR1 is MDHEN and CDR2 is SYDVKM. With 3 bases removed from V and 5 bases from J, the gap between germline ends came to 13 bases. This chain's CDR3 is CASSFGDPGNEKLFF. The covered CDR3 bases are TGTGCCAGCAGTTTCGGTGACCCCGGGAATGAAAAA.

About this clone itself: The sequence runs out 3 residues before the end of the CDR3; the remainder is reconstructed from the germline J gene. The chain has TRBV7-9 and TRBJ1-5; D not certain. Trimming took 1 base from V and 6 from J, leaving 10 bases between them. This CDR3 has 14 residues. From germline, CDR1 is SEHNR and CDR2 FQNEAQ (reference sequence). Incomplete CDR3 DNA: TGTGCCAGCAGCTTAGGAGGGTTTGGTCAGCCC. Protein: CASSLGGFGQP. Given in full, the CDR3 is CASSLGGFGQPQHF. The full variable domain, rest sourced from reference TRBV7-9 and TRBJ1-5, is DTGVSQNPRHKITKRGQNVTFRCDPISEHNRLYWYRQTLGQGPEFLTYFQNEAQLEKSRLLSDRFSAERPKGSFSTLEIQRTEQGDSAMYLCASSLGGFGQPQHFGDGTRLSIL.

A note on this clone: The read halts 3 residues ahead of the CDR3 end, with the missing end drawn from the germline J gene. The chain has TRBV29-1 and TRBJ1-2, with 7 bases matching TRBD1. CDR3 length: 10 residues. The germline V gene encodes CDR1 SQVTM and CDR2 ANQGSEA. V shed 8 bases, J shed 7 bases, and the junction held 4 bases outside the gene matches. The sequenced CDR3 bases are TGCAGCCCTCAGGGGGTTGGC. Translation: CSPQGVG. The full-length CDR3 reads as CSPQGVGYTF.

Incomplete CDR3 DNA: TGCGCCAGCAGCTTGGGTGGCAGCTCCTATAATTCACCC. Protein: CASSLGGSSYNSP. The whole CDR3 protein reads CASSLGGSSYNSPLHF. V usage is TRBV5-1 and J usage is TRBJ1-6, with D unclear. The read terminates 3 residues before the CDR3 end, so the remaining end is supplied by the germline J gene. V was clipped by 0 bases and J by 0 bases, with 7 bases between them. The germline V gene encodes CDR1 SGHRS and CDR2 YFSETQ. The CDR3 is 16 amino acids.

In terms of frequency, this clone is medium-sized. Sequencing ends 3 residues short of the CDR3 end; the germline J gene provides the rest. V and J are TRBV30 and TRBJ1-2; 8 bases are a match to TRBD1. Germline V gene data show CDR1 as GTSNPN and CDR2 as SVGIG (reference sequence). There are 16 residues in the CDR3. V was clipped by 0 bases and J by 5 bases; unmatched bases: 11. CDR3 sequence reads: CAWSVMSGTGNYGYTF. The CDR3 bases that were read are TGTGCCTGGAGTGTAATGTCGGGGACAGGCAATTATGGC.

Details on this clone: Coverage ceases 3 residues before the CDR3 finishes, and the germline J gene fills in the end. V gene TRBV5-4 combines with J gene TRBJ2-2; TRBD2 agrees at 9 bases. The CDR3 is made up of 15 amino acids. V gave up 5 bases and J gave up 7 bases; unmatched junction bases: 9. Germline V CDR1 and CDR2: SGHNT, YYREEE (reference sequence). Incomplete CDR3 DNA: TGTGCCAGCAGTACGACTAGCGGAGACGGCGGGGAG. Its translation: CASSTTSGDGGE. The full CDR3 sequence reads CASSTTSGDGGELFF.

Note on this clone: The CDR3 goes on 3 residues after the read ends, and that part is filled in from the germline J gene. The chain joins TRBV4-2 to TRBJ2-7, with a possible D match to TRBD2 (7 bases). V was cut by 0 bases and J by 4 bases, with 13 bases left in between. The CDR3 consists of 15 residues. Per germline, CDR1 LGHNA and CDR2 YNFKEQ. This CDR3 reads CASSQDRGAWYEQYF. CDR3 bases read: TGTGCCAGCAGCCAAGATCGGGGGGCGTGGTACGAG.

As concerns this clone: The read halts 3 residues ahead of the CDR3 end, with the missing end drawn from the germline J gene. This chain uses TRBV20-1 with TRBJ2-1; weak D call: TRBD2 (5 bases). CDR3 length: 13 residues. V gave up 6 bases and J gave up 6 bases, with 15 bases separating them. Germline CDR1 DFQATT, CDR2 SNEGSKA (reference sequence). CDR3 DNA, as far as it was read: TGCAGTGCGGACGGGGAACATCTCAATGAG. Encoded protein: CSADGEHLNE. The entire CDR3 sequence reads CSADGEHLNEQFF.